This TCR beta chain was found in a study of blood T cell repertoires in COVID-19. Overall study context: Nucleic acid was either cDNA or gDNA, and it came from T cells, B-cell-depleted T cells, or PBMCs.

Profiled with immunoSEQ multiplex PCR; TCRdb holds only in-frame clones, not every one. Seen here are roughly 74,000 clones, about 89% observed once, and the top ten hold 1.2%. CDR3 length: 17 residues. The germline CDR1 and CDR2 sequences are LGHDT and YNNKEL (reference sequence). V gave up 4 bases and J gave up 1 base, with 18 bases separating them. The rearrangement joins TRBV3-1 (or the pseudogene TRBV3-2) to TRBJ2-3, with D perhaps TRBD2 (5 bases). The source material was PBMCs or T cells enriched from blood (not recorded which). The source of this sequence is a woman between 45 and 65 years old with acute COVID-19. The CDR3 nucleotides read TGTGCCAGCAGCCTAAACCTGGGAGAAGGTGGCACAGATACGCAGTATTTT. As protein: CASSLNLGEGGTDTQYF.